This entry lists 25 T cell receptor beta chains sequenced from one sample in a study of OX40 agonist ivuxolimab in advanced cancers. The library was made by the immunoSEQ multiplex PCR assay. Sourced from immuneACCESS, this table was stored by TCRdb with only in-frame sequences that have V and J called. A share of the clones is absent; for the studies checked, an unresolved V gene accounts for under half, and the remainder has no known explanation. Across this sample there are roughly 48,000 clones, with around 83% seen only once. The ten largest clones take up roughly 9.9% of the sample. The sample here was CD4+ or CD8+ T cells sorted from blood, taken in a trial of the OX40 agonist ivuxolimab. The receptors here all came from an adult with an advanced solid tumor such as melanoma, head and neck, liver or kidney cancer.

The J gene is TRBJ2-1, the V gene TRBV2, with D perhaps matching TRBD1 (5 bases). Trimming shortened V by 3 bases and J by 10 bases, and 10 bases separated the two germline ends. CDR1 and CDR2 (germline): SNHLY, FYNNEI. This CDR3 region has 12 residues. The CDR3 DNA reads TGTGCCAGCAGTGACCACAGGCAAGAGCAGTTCTTC. This codes for CASSDHRQEQFF.

The chain joins TRBV7-3 to TRBJ2-7; 9 bases are a match to TRBD2. The CDR3 runs to 15 residues. Losses at the gene ends were 2 bases for V and 2 bases for J; bases not matched to a gene: 4. Germline CDR1 is SGHTA and CDR2 is FQGTGA. The CDR3 nucleotides read TGTGCCAGCAGCTTAGGTCCTAGCGGGACCTACGAGCAGTACTTC. Encoded protein: CASSLGPSGTYEQYF.

The chain uses TRBV5-1 and TRBJ2-5, with 9 positions matching TRBD1. Germline V gene lookup returns CDR1 SGHRS and CDR2 YFSETQ. This CDR3 spans 15 amino acids. V lost 0 bases to trimming and J lost 4 bases; unmatched junction nucleotides: 4. CDR3 residues: CASSLAGTGRETQYF. CDR3 in DNA: TGCGCCAGCAGCTTGGCCGGGACAGGGAGAGAGACCCAGTACTTC.

The chain links TRBV5-1 to TRBJ2-7, with 10 bases identical to TRBD2. Germline V gene data show CDR1 as SGHRS and CDR2 as YFSETQ. The length of the CDR3 is 16 residues. Trimming removed 4 bases from V and 5 bases from J; junction bases left unmatched: 12. This CDR3 is CASSQAPLAGLDEQYF. The DNA for the CDR3 is TGCGCCAGCAGCCAGGCCCCACTAGCGGGATTGGACGAGCAGTACTTC.

The chain has TRBV29-1 and TRBJ2-1; the match to TRBD1 covers 7 bases. This CDR3 spans 14 amino acids. V shed 6 bases and J 5 bases; nucleotides not matched to a gene: 10. The germline gives CDR1 SQVTM, CDR2 ANQGSEA. CDR3 sequence (DNA): TGCAGCGTCCTCGGACAGGCCACGAACAATGAGCAGTTCTTC. Its translation is CSVLGQATNNEQFF.

This clone was observed a single time. The chain carries TRBV29-1 and TRBJ2-5, with D possibly TRBD2 on 5 matching bases. Germline V CDR1 and CDR2: SQVTM, ANQGSEA. There are 13 residues in the CDR3. V shed 7 bases and J shed 5 bases, with 17 bases lying between them. CDR3 in amino acids: CSGAIGGSETQYF. CDR3 sequence (DNA): TGCAGCGGGGCAATTGGAGGTTCTGAGACCCAGTACTTC.

The chain combines TRBV19 with TRBJ2-1, with 7 bases matching TRBD2. The CDR3 spans 19 residues. CDR1 and CDR2 from the germline V gene are LNHDA and SQIVND (reference sequence). The V segment lost 2 bases and the J segment 0 bases; nucleotides outside the gene matches: 13. The CDR3 protein is CASSIKAGVGPSSYNEQFF. For the CDR3, the DNA is TGTGCCAGTAGTATAAAGGCGGGAGTCGGCCCGAGCTCCTACAATGAGCAGTTCTTC.

V usage is TRBV6-1 and J usage is TRBJ1-1, with unresolved D. Per the germline V gene, CDR1 is MNHNS and CDR2 is SASEGT. The CDR3 runs to 15 residues. The V end was cut by 5 bases, the J end by 3 bases, with 16 bases between. The CDR3 region is CASSSPGRSYTEAFF. The CDR3 nucleotides are TGTGCCAGCAGTTCCCCGGGCAGGTCCTACACTGAAGCTTTCTTT.

The V gene is TRBV5-1, the J gene TRBJ1-1; 7 nucleotides match TRBD1. The ends lost 0 bases at V and 1 base at J; junction bases unmatched: 3. The length of the CDR3 is 15 residues. CDR1 SGHRS and CDR2 YFSETQ come from the germline V gene. CDR3 in amino acids: CASSLEYRGNTEAFF. In DNA, the CDR3 is TGCGCCAGCAGCTTGGAATACAGGGGGAACACTGAAGCTTTCTTT.

The chain links TRBV5-1 to TRBJ2-1; 11 nucleotides line up with TRBD2. The CDR3 has 15 residues. CDR1 SGHRS and CDR2 YFSETQ come from the germline V gene. Trimming removed 2 bases from V and 7 bases from J; junction bases left unmatched: 5. The CDR3 nucleotides are TGCGCCAGCAGCTTAACTAGCGGGAGCGGAAATGAGCAGTTCTTC. Translation gives CASSLTSGSGNEQFF.

The gene calls are TRBV28 and TRBJ1-2; a weak D match, TRBD1 (5 bases). Germline V gene sequence: CDR1 MDHEN, CDR2 SYDVKM. With 2 bases removed from V and 1 base from J, the gap between germline ends came to 8 bases. This CDR3 is 14 amino acids long. The CDR3 loop is CASSLGAGNYGYTF. The CDR3 DNA sequence: TGTGCCAGCAGTTTAGGGGCCGGTAACTATGGCTACACCTTC.

The table lists this clone with a count of one. This chain links TRBV7-9 with TRBJ2-5, with a possible D match to TRBD1 (6 bases). Germline CDR1 reads SEHNR; CDR2 reads FQNEAQ (reference sequence). V shed 2 bases and J shed 0 bases, with 10 bases lying between them. The CDR3 sequence is 15 residues long. This CDR3 reads CASSLSQGYQETQYF. CDR3 in DNA: TGTGCCAGCAGCTTATCACAGGGTTACCAAGAGACCCAGTACTTC. Complete variable domain (other parts from reference TRBV7-9 and TRBJ2-5): DTGVSQNPRHKITKRGQNVTFRCDPISEHNRLYWYRQTLGQGPEFLTYFQNEAQLEKSRLLSDRFSAERPKGSFSTLEIQRTEQGDSAMYLCASSLSQGYQETQYFGPGTRLLVL.

The chain has TRBV14 and TRBJ1-2; D gene ambiguous. This CDR3 region has 12 residues. The germline V and J ends were trimmed by 3 bases and 5 bases, with 7 bases remaining between them. Germline CDR1 reads SGHDN; CDR2 reads FVKESK. CDR3 region: CASSQTIYGYTF. CDR3 in DNA: TGTGCCAGCAGCCAGACGATATATGGCTACACCTTC.

The chain recombines TRBV6-1 with TRBJ2-7, with D possibly being TRBD1 (5 bases). The CDR3 extends over 12 amino acids. V was pared by 6 bases and J by 2 bases, with 8 bases between. Germline-derived CDR1 and CDR2 are MNHNS and SASEGT. The CDR3 here is CASRDKTYEQYF. The CDR3 DNA sequence: TGTGCCAGCAGGGACAAAACCTACGAGCAGTACTTC.

This clone appeared a single time. The chain combines TRBV12-5 with TRBJ2-1, with a weak D call TRBD2 (5 bases). The CDR3 totals 12 residues. CDR1 is LGHNT and CDR2 is FRNRAP in the germline V gene. Trimming removed 6 bases from V and 6 bases from J, with 9 bases in between. CDR3 sequence: CASGLTSNEQFF. CDR3 DNA sequence: TGTGCTAGTGGCCTCACTAGCAATGAGCAGTTCTTC.

V usage is TRBV29-1 and J usage is TRBJ1-1, with D maybe TRBD1 (5 bases). The V and J ends lost 6 bases and 5 bases respectively, with 16 bases between them. The germline CDR1 and CDR2 sequences are SQVTM and ANQGSEA. This CDR3 comprises 13 residues. CDR3 nucleotides: TGCAGCGTGGGGAGCAACAGGAATACTGAAGCTTTCTTT. This codes for CSVGSNRNTEAFF.

The V gene is TRBV9, the J gene TRBJ2-1; D is ambiguous. Trimming cost V 1 base and J 10 bases, with 15 bases left between them. The CDR3 spans 14 residues. CDR1 and CDR2 (germline): SGDLS, YYNGEE. CDR3 region: CASSVNSGPGEQFF. CDR3 nucleotides: TGTGCCAGCAGCGTAAATAGTGGGCCAGGCGAGCAGTTCTTC.

The V gene is TRBV30, the J gene TRBJ2-7, with 9 nucleotides matching TRBD1. Germline V lookup: CDR1 GTSNPN, CDR2 SVGIG (reference sequence). The CDR3 has 14 amino acids. V lost 1 base and J lost 6; bases outside the gene matches: 7. CDR3 coding DNA: TGTGCCTGGAGTGCGACACAGGGGGCTGCCGAGCAGTACTTC. Protein sequence: CAWSATQGAAEQYF.

The gene calls are TRBV7-2 and TRBJ2-6; no reliable D call. CDR1 SGHTA and CDR2 FQGNSA come from the germline V gene. The CDR3 has 15 amino acids. V was clipped by 3 bases and J by 0 bases, with 6 bases between them. CDR3 in amino acids: CASSFGFSGANVLTF. The CDR3 nucleotides read TGTGCCAGCAGCTTCGGTTTCTCTGGGGCCAACGTCCTGACTTTC. The complete variable domain, with remaining parts taken from reference TRBV7-2 and TRBJ2-6, reads GAGVSQSPSNKVTEKGKDVELRCDPISGHTALYWYRQSLGQGLEFLIYFQGNSAPDKSGLPSDRFSAERTGGSVSTLTIQRTQQEDSAVYLCASSFGFSGANVLTFGAGSRLTVL.

The chain links TRBV11-1 to TRBJ1-2; D ambiguous. The germline V gene encodes CDR1 SGHAT and CDR2 FQDESV (reference sequence). V gave up 5 bases and J gave up 1 base, with 11 bases separating them. The CDR3 covers 14 residues. The CDR3 here is CASSPAGFNYGYTF. In nucleotides, the CDR3 is TGTGCCAGCAGCCCAGCGGGATTTAACTATGGCTACACCTTC.

The chain couples TRBV30 to TRBJ2-5; TRBD1 matches at 9 bases. V shed 4 bases, J shed 4 bases, and the junction held 1 base outside the gene matches. Germline V gene lookup returns CDR1 GTSNPN and CDR2 SVGIG (reference sequence). This CDR3 spans 12 amino acids. DNA for the CDR3: TGTGCCTGGACGGGACAGGGAGAGACCCAGTACTTC. As protein: CAWTGQGETQYF.

This clone was seen just once. The chain uses TRBV10-2 and TRBJ2-1, with D possibly being TRBD2 (6 bases). Trimming shortened V by 5 bases and J by 4 bases, and 9 bases separated the two germline ends. Germline V gene data show CDR1 as WSHSY and CDR2 as SAAADI. The CDR3 runs to 13 residues. The chain's CDR3 is CASSLATYNEQFF. CDR3 nucleotides: TGCGCCAGCAGTCTAGCGACTTACAATGAGCAGTTCTTC.

This rearrangement joins TRBV9 to TRBJ2-3; D is undetermined. Trimming removed 5 bases from V and 2 bases from J, with 15 bases in between. The CDR3 spans 15 residues. Germline CDR1 and CDR2: SGDLS and YYNGEE. The CDR3 region is CASSTRLVSTDTQYF. CDR3 nucleotide sequence: TGTGCCAGCAGTACCAGACTCGTTTCCACAGATACGCAGTATTTT.

The genes are TRBV10-3 and TRBJ2-5; D is ambiguous. CDR1 and CDR2 (germline): ENHRY, SYGVKD. V lost 3 bases and J lost 2, with 4 bases in between. This CDR3 has 12 amino acids. CDR3 in amino acids: CAISDYQETQYF. CDR3 bases: TGTGCCATCAGTGACTATCAAGAGACCCAGTACTTC.

The chain combines TRBV11-2 with TRBJ2-7; 12 bases map to TRBD2. Germline values: CDR1 SGHAT, CDR2 FQNNGV. There are 15 residues in the CDR3. J gave up 6 bases and V 5 bases, and 8 bases lay outside the gene matches. The CDR3 spells CASSPTGLAGTEQYF. Written as DNA, the CDR3 is TGTGCCAGCAGCCCCACAGGACTAGCGGGAACCGAGCAGTACTTC.